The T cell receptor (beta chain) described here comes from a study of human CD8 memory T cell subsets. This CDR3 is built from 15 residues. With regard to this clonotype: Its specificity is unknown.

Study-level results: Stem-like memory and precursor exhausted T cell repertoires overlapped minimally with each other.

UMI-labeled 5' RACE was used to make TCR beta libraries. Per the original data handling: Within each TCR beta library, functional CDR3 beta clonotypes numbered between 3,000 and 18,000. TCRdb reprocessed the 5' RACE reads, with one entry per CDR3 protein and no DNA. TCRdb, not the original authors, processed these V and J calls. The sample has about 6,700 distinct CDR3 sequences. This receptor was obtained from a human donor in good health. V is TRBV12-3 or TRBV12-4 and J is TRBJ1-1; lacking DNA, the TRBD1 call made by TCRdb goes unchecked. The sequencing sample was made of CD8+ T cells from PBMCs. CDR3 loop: CASSFPQGMNTEAFF.